Listed below are T cell receptor beta chains from one sample, sequenced in a study of CXCR3-negative and CXCR3-positive naive CD8 T cells. TCRdb re-called the 5' RACE reads, yielding one record per CDR3 amino acid sequence without DNA. The sample table includes over 80,000 distinct CDR3 sequences. The sample was naive CXCR3- CD8+ T cells from blood. These receptors all come from a human donor in good health. Some clones in this sample may be carry-over from other donors' samples. Both conserved end residues are part of each CDR3. The order of the fields is CDR3 protein, J gene, clone size, V gene. Size is stated for part of the rows, as once, few or many counts, or as a class when the clone is expanded.

CASSSHSTGGDTGELFF TRBJ2-2 - TRBV13
CASSWASNQPQHF TRBJ1-5 - TRBV27
CASSSSTGGREQYF TRBJ2-7 - TRBV7-6
CASSSEVSSGRVYGYTF TRBJ1-2 - TRBV5-1
CASSLEDDSTGELFF TRBJ2-2 - TRBV5-1
CASSLGGYMNTEAFF TRBJ1-1 - TRBV4-1
CASSQAPGLVYEQFF TRBJ2-1 - TRBV5-1
CASSSDVSMAQYF TRBJ2-5 - TRBV6-5
CASSSRIGGDYEQYF TRBJ2-7 - TRBV7-6
CASSEGQGINTGELFF TRBJ2-2 - TRBV7-8
CASSFSGTGTYEQYF TRBJ2-7 - TRBV7-9
CASSLATRFVDEQFF TRBJ2-1 - TRBV7-9
CATKEGARVSEQFF TRBJ2-1 - TRBV5-1
CASSSPLMGSGSRTDTQYF TRBJ2-3 - TRBV7-3
CASSQGAGERFF TRBJ2-1 - TRBV3-1
CASSFIRSGELFF TRBJ2-2 - TRBV5-1
CSARVPGLDPYEQYF TRBJ2-7 - TRBV20-1
CASTPWGQGGPEQYF TRBJ2-7 - TRBV5-1
CASSEDRVTEAFF TRBJ1-1 - TRBV9
CAWSYIAGYGNEQFF TRBJ2-1 - TRBV30
CSVVLGLRDEQYF TRBJ2-7 - TRBV29-1
CASSQADGGRAEEKLFF TRBJ1-4 - TRBV4-1
CASSVADRHTDTQYF TRBJ2-3 - TRBV9
CSVVRAGGADTQYF TRBJ2-3 - TRBV29-1
CASSVEAGAYNEQFF TRBJ2-1 - TRBV9
CASSAPGLHNEQFF TRBJ2-1 - TRBV5-1
CSVDIEETQYF TRBJ2-5 - TRBV29-1
CASSLAGGHNEQFF TRBJ2-1 - TRBV7-6
CASSFRGNYEQYF TRBJ2-7 - TRBV5-1
CTSSIGDLFTDTQYF TRBJ2-3 - TRBV19
CASSPTGTHNPNTEAFF TRBJ1-1 - TRBV4-1
CASSPTSGSQETQYF TRBJ2-5 - TRBV4-1
CASSQVGPGLNEQFF TRBJ2-1 - TRBV3-1
CASSQGETLEAFF TRBJ1-1 - TRBV4-2
CASSQEGRTYEQYF TRBJ2-7 - TRBV4-2
CASSLTQGYLYNEQFF TRBJ2-1 - TRBV7-6
CASSPSGGPLFSTDTQYF TRBJ2-3 - TRBV6-6
CSARDGLAGAPEQYF TRBJ2-7 - TRBV20-1
CASSQDRIGDYGYTF TRBJ1-2 - TRBV4-1
CASSPPGQSYEQYF TRBJ2-7 - TRBV7-9
CASRTSGVVQFF TRBJ2-1 - TRBV12-3/TRBV12-4
CASSQDWPVGDEKLFF TRBJ1-4 - TRBV4-3
CASAGNYGYTF TRBJ1-2 - TRBV14
CASSPSWREVPAPSSYNEQFF TRBJ2-1 - TRBV23-1
CSVEGSERQGSNYGYTF TRBJ1-2 - TRBV29-1
CAIRDRGSDTEAFF TRBJ1-1 - TRBV10-3
CASSQERGDSSYEQYF TRBJ2-7 medium-sized TRBV4-3
CASSLSGGLNTQYF TRBJ2-3 - TRBV5-5
CASSFVGADDGYTF TRBJ1-2 - TRBV5-5
CASSYGHSNQPQHF TRBJ1-5 - TRBV28
CSVVGDTAYEQYF TRBJ2-7 - TRBV29-1
CASSEWEEGNTIYF TRBJ1-3 - TRBV25-1
CASSLGGVNTGELFF TRBJ2-2 - TRBV7-7